A selection of T cell receptor beta chains follows, all from one sample in a study of response to subunit inactivated influenza vaccine. MiXCR was run by TCRdb on the RT-PCR reads, yielding one entry per CDR3 protein. This sample carries about 540,000 distinct CDR3 sequences, roughly 23% of them seen once, and the ten largest clones take around 2.8%. This sample was shared with a second study, whose subject was T cells expressing NK-cell markers.

The sequencing used CD4+ T cells sorted from PBMCs, collected 12 days after vaccination. The source is a man aged 50 to 59 who received an inactivated influenza vaccine. Each CDR3 is given with its conserved first and last residue. The D gene is left open where the match is weak. Clone size, where shown, is once, few, many, or a class for clones that have expanded.

TRBV7-6,TRBJ2-3,TRBD2,.,TGTGCCAGCAGCTTGCAGACTAGCGGGGCTAGCACAGATACGCAGTATTTT,CASSLQTSGASTDTQYF
TRBV10-3,TRBJ2-6,TRBD1,.,TGTGCCATCAGTGGGACAGGTCCCTGGGGGGCCAACGTCCTGACTTTC,CAISGTGPWGANVLTF
TRBV4-2,TRBJ1-4,TRBD1,.,TGTGCCAGCAGCCAAGACGGAACAGGGGCAGGTGAAAAACTGTTTTTT,CASSQDGTGAGEKLFF
TRBV28,TRBJ1-2,.,.,TGTGCCAGCAGTTTAACAGGGACTGACTATGGCTACACCTTC,CASSLTGTDYGYTF
TRBV4-3,TRBJ2-1,.,.,TGCGCCAGCAGCGTTGGCGGCCTCTCCTACAATGAGCAGTTCTTC,CASSVGGLSYNEQFF
TRBV9,TRBJ2-7,.,.,TGTGCCAGCAGCGTAGAGGGTATGGTTGGGTTGTACTTC,CASSVEGMVGLYF
TRBV5-1,TRBJ2-7,.,.,TGCGCCAGCAGCTTAGGCGAGTTCTACGAGCAGTACTTC,CASSLGEFYEQYF
TRBV24-1,TRBJ2-6,.,few,TGTGCCACCAGTGACCACACAGCGAACTCTGGGGCCAACGTCCTGACTTTC,CATSDHTANSGANVLTF
TRBV30,TRBJ1-5,.,.,TGTGCCTGGAGTTCCCGGGCCGGCTCCAATCAGCCCCAGCATTTT,CAWSSRAGSNQPQHF
TRBV7-8,TRBJ2-7,TRBD2,few,TGTGCCAGCAGCTTAGCGAGCACTAGCGGTGCCTACGAGCAGTACTTC,CASSLASTSGAYEQYF
TRBV14,TRBJ2-7,TRBD2,.,TGTGCCAGCAGCCACCAGCCGGCGGGGGGCTACGAGCAGTACTTC,CASSHQPAGGYEQYF
TRBV27,TRBJ2-3,.,.,TGTGCCAGCAGTCTCCTCCGCGGAAACTCAGATACGCAGTATTTT,CASSLLRGNSDTQYF
TRBV21-1,TRBJ2-1,.,few,TGTGCCAGCAGCTTCTCTATAGACAGGGGGTGTTACAATGAGCAGTTCTTC,CASSFSIDRGCYNEQFF
TRBV20-1,TRBJ2-7,TRBD1,.,TGCAGTGCTAGATACCCAGGGGGAGCCTACGAGCAGTACTTC,CSARYPGGAYEQYF
TRBV5-1,TRBJ1-1,.,.,TGCGCCAGCAGCATGGACAGCCGTACAGAAGCTTTCTTT,CASSMDSRTEAFF
TRBV5-1,TRBJ2-7,.,many,TGCGCCAGCACTCAGGAAGGAGCCTACGAGCAGTACTTC,CASTQEGAYEQYF
TRBV5-1,TRBJ2-1,.,few,TGCGCCAGCAGCTTGTTGGCATCCCAACGCAATGAGCAGTTCTTC,CASSLLASQRNEQFF
TRBV3-1,TRBJ2-3,TRBD2,.,TGTGCCAGCAGCTATGAAGTGACTAGCGGGTCAGATACGCAGTATTTT,CASSYEVTSGSDTQYF
TRBV10-3,TRBJ2-5,TRBD1,few,TGTGCCATCAGGGACAGGAGCCAAGAGACCCAGTACTTC,CAIRDRSQETQYF
TRBV5-5,TRBJ2-5,.,few,TGTGCCAGCAGCTCTCCCAGTACGGAGACCCAGTACTTC,CASSSPSTETQYF
TRBV5-1,TRBJ1-3,.,few,TGCGCCAGCAGCGAAACGGGCTCTGGAAACACCATATATTTT,CASSETGSGNTIYF
TRBV30,TRBJ2-1,.,.,TGTGCCTGGAGTGTACTAGCAAGCTCCTACAATGAGCAGTTCTTC,CAWSVLASSYNEQFF
TRBV7-2,TRBJ2-3,TRBD2,.,TGTGCCAGCAGCTTAGCAGGGACTAGCGGGGCAGATACGCAGTATTTT,CASSLAGTSGADTQYF
TRBV7-2,TRBJ2-1,.,few,TGTGCCAGCAGCCCTTTCGATACTACGGACAATGAGCAGTTCTTC,CASSPFDTTDNEQFF
TRBV7-2,TRBJ2-5,TRBD2,once,TGTGCCAGCAGCTCAAGGACTAGCGGGGGGTCGGGAGAGACCCAGTACTTC,CASSSRTSGGSGETQYF
TRBV28,TRBJ2-2,.,.,TGTGCCAGCAGATCCGCAGGGGCCCCAGCCACCGGGGAGCTGTTTTTT,CASRSAGAPATGELFF
TRBV6-2/TRBV6-3,TRBJ2-7,TRBD2,few,TGTGCCAGCAGTTACGCCTCTAGCGGGAGAGCCTACGAGCAGTACTTC,CASSYASSGRAYEQYF
TRBV25-1,TRBJ2-1,.,few,TGTGCCAGCAGTGACCATACAGGAACCAATGAGCAGTTCTTC,CASSDHTGTNEQFF
TRBV7-9,TRBJ2-7,TRBD2,.,TGTGCCAGCAGCAATGGCGGGAGCGCCTACGAGCAGTACTTC,CASSNGGSAYEQYF